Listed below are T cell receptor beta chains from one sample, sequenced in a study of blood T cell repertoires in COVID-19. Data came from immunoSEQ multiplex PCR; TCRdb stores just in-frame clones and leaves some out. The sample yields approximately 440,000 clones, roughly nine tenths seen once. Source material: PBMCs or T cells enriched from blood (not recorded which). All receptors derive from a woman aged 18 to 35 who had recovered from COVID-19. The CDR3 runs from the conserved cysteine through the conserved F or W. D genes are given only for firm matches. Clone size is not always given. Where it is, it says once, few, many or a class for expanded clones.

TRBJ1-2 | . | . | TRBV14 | CASSQGVGGTYGYTF | TGTGCCAGCAGCCAGGGGGTAGGGGGAACCTATGGCTACACCTTC
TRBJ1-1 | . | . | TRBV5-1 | CASSLAQENTEAFF | TGCGCCAGCAGCTTGGCGCAGGAGAACACTGAAGCTTTCTTT
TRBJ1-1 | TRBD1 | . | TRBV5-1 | CASSLKIQGALLNTEAFF | TGCGCCAGCAGCTTGAAGATACAGGGGGCTTTGTTGAACACTGAAGCTTTCTTT
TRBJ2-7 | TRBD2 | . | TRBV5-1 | CASSLSGGSSYEQYF | TGCGCCAGCAGCCTTAGCGGGGGGAGCTCCTACGAGCAGTACTTC
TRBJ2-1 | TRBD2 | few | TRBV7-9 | CASSLVSTGGYEQFF | TGTGCCAGCAGCTTAGTTTCAACGGGGGGGTATGAGCAGTTCTTC
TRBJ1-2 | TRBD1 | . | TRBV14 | CASSHGGGYYTF | TGTGCCAGCAGCCACGGAGGGGGCTACTACACCTTC
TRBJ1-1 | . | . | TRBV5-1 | CASSLGPGGSEAFF | TGCGCCAGCAGCTTGGGTCCGGGAGGGTCTGAAGCTTTCTTT
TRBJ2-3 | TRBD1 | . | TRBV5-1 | CASSLGQGEDTQYF | TGCGCCAGCAGCTTGGGGCAGGGGGAAGATACGCAGTATTTT
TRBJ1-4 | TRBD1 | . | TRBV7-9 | CASSLGQGTEEKLFF | TGTGCCAGCAGCCTGGGACAGGGGACGGAGGAAAAACTGTTTTTT
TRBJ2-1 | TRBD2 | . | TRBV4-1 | CASSQESSVASGFYNEQFF | TGCGCCAGCAGCCAAGAATCTAGTGTAGCTAGCGGGTTTTACAATGAGCAGTTCTTC
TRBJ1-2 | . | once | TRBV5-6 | CASSPSGSYYGYTF | TGTGCCAGCAGCCCGTCGGGGAGTTACTATGGCTACACCTTC
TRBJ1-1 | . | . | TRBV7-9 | CASSLEEGMNTEAFF | TGTGCCAGCAGCTTAGAGGAGGGGATGAACACTGAAGCTTTCTTT
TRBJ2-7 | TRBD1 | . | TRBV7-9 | CASSFGTASYEQYF | TGTGCCAGCAGCTTTGGGACAGCCTCCTACGAGCAGTACTTC
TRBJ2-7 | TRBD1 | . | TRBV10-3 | CAIRGTDFYEQYF | TGTGCCATCAGGGGGACAGATTTCTACGAGCAGTACTTC
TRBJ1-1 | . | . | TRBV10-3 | CAISPGTEAFF | TGTGCCATCAGCCCGGGAACTGAAGCTTTCTTT
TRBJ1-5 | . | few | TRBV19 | CATTSQGLPQHF | TGTGCCACCACTTCTCAGGGGCTCCCCCAGCATTTT
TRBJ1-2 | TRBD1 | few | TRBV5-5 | CASSLGQGEDYGYTF | TGTGCCAGCAGCTTGGGCCAGGGGGAGGACTATGGCTACACCTTC
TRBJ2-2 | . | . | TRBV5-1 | CASKEETGELFF | TGCGCCAGCAAGGAGGAGACCGGGGAGCTGTTTTTT
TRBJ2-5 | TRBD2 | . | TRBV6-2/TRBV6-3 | CASSYSSGGFGETQYF | TGTGCCAGCAGTTATTCTAGCGGGGGCTTCGGAGAGACCCAGTACTTC
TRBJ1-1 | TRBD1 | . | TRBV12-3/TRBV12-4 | CASSPGGEAEAFF | TGTGCCAGCAGTCCAGGGGGTGAGGCTGAAGCTTTCTTT
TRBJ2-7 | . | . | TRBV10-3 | CAISDRQGKASFYEQYF | TGTGCCATCAGTGATCGGCAGGGTAAGGCCTCCTTCTACGAGCAGTACTTC
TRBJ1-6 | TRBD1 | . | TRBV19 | CASSPGTGGSPLHF | TGTGCCAGTAGTCCCGGGACAGGGGGGTCACCCCTCCACTTT
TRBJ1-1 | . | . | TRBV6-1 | CASSETLGGLDTEAFF | TGTGCCAGCAGTGAAACCCTAGGAGGGTTGGACACTGAAGCTTTCTTT
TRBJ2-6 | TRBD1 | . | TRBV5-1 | CASSLQGAAGANVLTF | TGCGCCAGCAGCTTGCAGGGGGCGGCTGGGGCCAACGTCCTGACTTTC
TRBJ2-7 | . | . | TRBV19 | CASSIAEQASYEQYF | TGTGCCAGTAGTATAGCTGAACAGGCCTCCTACGAGCAGTACTTC
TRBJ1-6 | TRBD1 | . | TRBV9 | CASSVAPGGNSPLHF | TGTGCCAGCAGCGTAGCACCAGGGGGCAATTCACCCCTCCACTTT
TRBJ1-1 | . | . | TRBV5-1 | CASSLGEGLNTEAFF | TGCGCCAGCAGCTTGGGGGAGGGATTGAACACTGAAGCTTTCTTT
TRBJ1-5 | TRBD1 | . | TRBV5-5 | CASSYGVGTENQPQHF | TGTGCCAGCAGCTACGGGGTGGGGACAGAGAATCAGCCCCAGCATTTT
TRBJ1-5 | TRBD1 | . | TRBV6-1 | CASSVTGGRTSNQPQHF | TGTGCCAGCAGTGTTACAGGGGGTAGAACAAGCAATCAGCCCCAGCATTTT
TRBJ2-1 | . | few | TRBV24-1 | CATSEPATRGRGEQFF | TGTGCCACCAGTGAGCCTGCTACTAGAGGACGGGGTGAGCAGTTCTTC
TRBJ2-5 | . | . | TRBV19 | CASSIRSALGPETQYF | TGTGCCAGTAGTATTCGGTCCGCCTTGGGGCCGGAGACCCAGTACTTC